One and the same sample provided the 13 T cell receptor beta chains below, sequenced in a study of T-cell reconstitution after alpha-beta-depleted transplantation in children. Preparing the TCRbeta library involved the use of unique molecular identifiers. TCRdb itself ran the PCR reads through MiXCR, one entry per CDR3 protein. Of some 830,000 distinct CDR3 sequences listed, roughly 15% are singletons. This material consisted of PBMCs, mostly from graft donor cells, taken 360 days after TCRalphabeta/CD19-depleted stem cell transplant. These TCRs come from a male patient between 10 and 17 years old who had a stem cell transplant for acute lymphoblastic leukemia, so the T cells may come from the graft donor.

This clonotype was found many times. This rearrangement joins TRBV28 to TRBJ2-6, with D perhaps TRBD1 (6 bases). The germline CDR1 and CDR2 sequences are MDHEN and SYDVKM. The CDR3 has 18 residues. V lost 5 bases, J lost 0 bases, and 17 bases lay in between. The DNA of the CDR3 is TGTGCCAGCAGTATACCTACAGGGATCCCCTCTGGGGCCAACGTCCTGACTTTC. This sequence encodes CASSIPTGIPSGANVLTF.

This clonotype was seen many times. The chain uses TRBV7-3 and TRBJ2-1; 8 bases match TRBD1. Germline lookup yields CDR1 SGHTA and CDR2 FQGTGA. The ends lost 5 bases at V and 2 bases at J; junction bases unmatched: 5. The CDR3 is 15 residues long. CDR3 nucleotide sequence: TGTGCCAGCAGCAACGACAGGGGAACCTACAATGAGCAGTTCTTC. Its protein is CASSNDRGTYNEQFF.

This chain uses TRBV5-8 with TRBJ2-6; D remains ambiguous. From germline, CDR1 is SGHTS and CDR2 YDEGEE. With 0 bases removed from V and 0 bases from J, the gap between germline ends came to 10 bases. The CDR3 length is 17 residues. This chain's CDR3 is CASSLERSRSGANVLTF. CDR3 bases: TGTGCCAGCAGCTTGGAAAGGTCCCGCTCTGGGGCCAACGTCCTGACTTTC.

This clonotype was counted a few times. The chain carries TRBV5-1 and TRBJ2-7; tentative D call: TRBD2 (6 bases). The CDR3 runs 13 residues. Germline-derived CDR1 and CDR2 are SGHRS and YFSETQ. V was clipped by 3 bases and J by 3 bases, with 10 bases between them. The CDR3 spells CASSYRENYEQYF. The CDR3 coding sequence is TGCGCCAGCAGCTATCGGGAGAACTACGAGCAGTACTTC.

This clonotype was counted ten times or more. One junction end does not reproduce the germline sequence, and a read error may be involved. The rearrangement links TRBV5-1 to TRBJ2-3, with 12 nucleotides matching TRBD2. The CDR3 totals 16 residues. Germline CDR1 is SGHRS and CDR2 is YFSETQ. The CDR3 region is CASSLSTSGRTDTQYF. CDR3 nucleotide sequence: TGTGCCAGCAGTTTATCCACTAGCGGGAGGACAGATACGCAGTATTTT.

The chain joins TRBV7-7 to TRBJ2-2; the D gene is possibly TRBD2 (5 bases). The CDR3 is 15 residues long. Germline CDR1 SSHAT, CDR2 FNYEAQ (reference sequence). The V end lost 3 bases, the J end lost 6 bases, and 14 bases lay between the germline ends. The CDR3 DNA follows: TGTGCCAGCAGCTTCGGCGGGCTCGGGGCCGGGGAGCTGTTTTTT. Protein sequence: CASSFGGLGAGELFF.

The CDR3 reads CASSPAEQYF. The CDR3 DNA reads as TGTGCCAGCAGCCCCGCCGAGCAGTACTTC. This sequence joins TRBV7-9 and TRBJ2-7; no clear D. V lost 5 bases, J lost 6 bases, and 5 bases lay in between. The germline V gene encodes CDR1 SEHNR and CDR2 FQNEAQ (reference sequence). The CDR3 has 10 residues.

This clonotype has more than one count but fewer than ten. The chain combines TRBV28 with TRBJ2-7; the match to TRBD2 covers 7 bases. Looked up from germline, CDR1 is MDHEN and CDR2 is SYDVKM. This CDR3 has 16 residues. V lost 8 bases and J lost 0; bases outside the gene matches: 13. The DNA for the CDR3 is TGTGCCAGCGGGGCGGCAATAGCGGGCCACTCCTACGAGCAGTACTTC. Its protein product is CASGAAIAGHSYEQYF.

The chain couples TRBV12-3 or TRBV12-4 to TRBJ1-1; D uncertain. The V end was cut by 3 bases, the J end by 0 bases, with 11 bases between. The CDR3 runs 15 residues. The CDR3 coding sequence is TGTGCCAGCAGTTTGATAGGGCAGATGAACACTGAAGCTTTCTTT. It is translated as CASSLIGQMNTEAFF.

V and J are TRBV18 and TRBJ1-5; 7 bases map to TRBD1. V was pared by 3 bases and J by 9 bases, with 5 bases of the junction left unmatched. Germline CDR1 is KGHSH and CDR2 is LQKENI. The CDR3 is made up of 13 amino acids. This CDR3 is CASSPGQNSPQHF. In nucleotides, the CDR3 is TGTGCCAGCTCACCGGGACAGAACTCGCCCCAGCATTTT.

In its sample, this clonotype was seen many times. V and J are TRBV4-2 and TRBJ2-7, with D hard to call. V gave up 1 base and J gave up 2 bases, with 6 bases separating them. This CDR3 spans 13 amino acids. Germline-derived CDR1 and CDR2 are LGHNA and YNFKEQ. CDR3 bases: TGTGCCAGCAGCCAAGGGCGAACCTACGAGCAGTACTTC. Amino acids: CASSQGRTYEQYF.

This clonotype was seen only a few times. This chain joins TRBV12-3 or TRBV12-4 and TRBJ2-3; 8 bases map to TRBD1. CDR3 size: 18 residues. V dropped 7 bases and J dropped 0; count of bases not matched to a gene: 15. The CDR3 coding sequence is TGTGCCAGCACCTCCGGGACAGGATGGTCTTCTAGCACAGATACGCAGTATTTT. As protein: CASTSGTGWSSSTDTQYF.

The chain links TRBV29-1 to TRBJ2-1, with 7 bases matching TRBD2. Germline-derived CDR1 and CDR2 are SQVTM and ANQGSEA. The CDR3 runs 13 residues. After removal of 2 bases from V and 5 bases from J, the junction contained 3 bases not matched to a gene. CDR3 sequence: CSVEPSGDNEQFF. CDR3 DNA: TGCAGCGTTGAACCTAGCGGAGACAATGAGCAGTTCTTC.